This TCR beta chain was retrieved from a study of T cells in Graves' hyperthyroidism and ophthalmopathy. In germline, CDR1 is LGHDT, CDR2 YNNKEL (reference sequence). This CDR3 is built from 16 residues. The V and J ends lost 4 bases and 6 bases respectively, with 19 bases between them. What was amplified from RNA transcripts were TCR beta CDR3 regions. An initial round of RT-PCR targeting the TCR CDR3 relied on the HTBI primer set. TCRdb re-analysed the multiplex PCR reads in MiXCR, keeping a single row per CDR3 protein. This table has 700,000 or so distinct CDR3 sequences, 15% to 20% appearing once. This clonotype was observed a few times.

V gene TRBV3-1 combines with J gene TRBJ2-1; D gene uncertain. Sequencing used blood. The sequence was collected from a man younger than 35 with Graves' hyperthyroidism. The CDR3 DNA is TGTGCCAGCAGCCGAGCAGGCGGCGCAATCGGCAATGAGCAGTTCTTC. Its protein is CASSRAGGAIGNEQFF.